These 13 T cell receptor beta chains were sequenced from one sample in a study of T cell responses to AZD1222 COVID-19 vaccine. The data were produced by immunoSEQ multiplex PCR, yet TCRdb's version contains in-frame clones alone and is incomplete. The sample records over 100,000 clones, about 93% being singletons. The material was peripheral blood, obtained on day 0 of AZD1222 vaccination. These receptors came from an adult in good health.

In this sample, this clone turned up once. The J gene is TRBJ1-2, the V gene TRBV6-5; 7 nucleotides align to TRBD1. This CDR3 comprises 13 residues. Germline values: CDR1 MNHEY, CDR2 SVGAGI. V trimming: 6 bases; J trimming: 8 bases; junction bases outside the gene matches: 9. CDR3 nucleotides: TGTGCCAGCAGACCCGGACAGGCCATGGGCTACACCTTC. Translation: CASRPGQAMGYTF.

V and J are TRBV4-1 and TRBJ1-2; D gene unclear. Trimming shortened V by 1 base and J by 3 bases, and 9 bases separated the two germline ends. The germline gives CDR1 MGHRA, CDR2 YSYEKL. The CDR3 spans 14 residues. DNA of the CDR3: TGCGCCAGCAGCCAAGCTATCGGGGACTATGGCTACACCTTC. This sequence encodes CASSQAIGDYGYTF.

V and J are TRBV18 and TRBJ2-7; 8 bases align to TRBD1. The CDR3 is made up of 16 amino acids. Germline V gene data show CDR1 as KGHSH and CDR2 as LQKENI. Trimming removed 3 bases from V and 5 bases from J; junction bases left unmatched: 12. CDR3 amino acids: CASSPRGSGGFNEQYF. CDR3 sequence (DNA): TGTGCCAGCTCACCGAGGGGGTCAGGGGGCTTTAACGAGCAGTACTTC. The full variable domain, its missing parts supplied by reference TRBV18 and TRBJ2-7, is NAGVMQNPRHLVRRRGQEARLRCSPMKGHSHVYWYRQLPEEGLKFMVYLQKENIIDESGMPKERFSAEFPKEGPSILRIQQVVRGDSAAYFCASSPRGSGGFNEQYFGPGTRLTVT.

The J gene is TRBJ2-7, the V gene TRBV6-5, with TRBD1 matching over 7 bases. CDR3 length: 11 residues. V gave up 6 bases and J gave up 5 bases; unmatched junction bases: 1. Germline-derived CDR1 and CDR2 are MNHEY and SVGAGI. CDR3 loop: CASSDRDEQYF. Here the CDR3 DNA reads TGTGCCAGCAGCGACAGGGACGAGCAGTACTTC.

Only one count was recorded for this clone. The chain employs TRBV11-3 and TRBJ2-3; 9 nucleotides line up with TRBD1. This CDR3 region has 15 residues. The V gene's germline CDR1 is SGHNT and CDR2 YENEEA. V shed 5 bases, J shed 6 bases, and the junction held 9 bases outside the gene matches. CDR3 in DNA: TGTGCCAGCAGCCCAGCCCGGGACAGGGTGGATACGCAGTATTTT. Residues: CASSPARDRVDTQYF.

The rearrangement joins TRBV7-8 to TRBJ1-6; tentatively, D is TRBD1 (6 bases). Trimming removed 5 bases from V and 10 bases from J, with 12 bases in between. Germline CDR1 is SGHVS and CDR2 is FQNEAQ. There are 13 residues in the CDR3. The CDR3 DNA is TGTGCCAGCAGCGGCAGGGGAAGATCACCCCTCCACTTT. Its translation is CASSGRGRSPLHF.

The V and J genes are TRBV10-3 and TRBJ2-7, with D maybe TRBD2 (5 bases). The CDR3 loop spans 10 amino acids. Trimming cost V 11 bases and J 10 bases, with 15 bases left between them. Germline V gene lookup returns CDR1 ENHRY and CDR2 SYGVKD. The CDR3 nucleotides read TGTGCCCCCAAAGGACGGGGACAGTACTTC. Protein: CAPKGRGQYF.

The genes are TRBV4-3 and TRBJ2-6; D call uncertain. In germline, CDR1 is LGHNA, CDR2 YSLEER. Between the trimmed V and J ends, which lost 0 bases and 2 bases, there was a span of 8 bases. The CDR3 totals 16 residues. This CDR3 reads CASSQEGSTGANVLTF. In DNA form, the CDR3 reads TGCGCCAGCAGCCAAGAGGGGTCGACTGGGGCCAACGTCCTGACTTTC.

This chain uses TRBV29-1 with TRBJ2-7; no firm D call. Looked up from germline, CDR1 is SQVTM and CDR2 is ANQGSEA. The CDR3 totals 11 residues. V lost 3 bases, J lost 3 bases, and 6 bases lay in between. The CDR3 here is CSVEAVYEQYF. The DNA of the CDR3 is TGCAGCGTTGAGGCAGTCTACGAGCAGTACTTC.

This clone was counted a single time. The V call is TRBV7-8, the J call TRBJ1-2; TRBD1 matches 8 bases. V lost 5 bases and J lost 5; bases outside the gene matches: 10. CDR3 length: 15 residues. Germline loops: CDR1 SGHVS, CDR2 FQNEAQ. CDR3 DNA: TGTGCCAGCAGCCTTTCCGGGACAGGCATGTATGGCTACACCTTC. Translation gives CASSLSGTGMYGYTF.

The chain employs TRBV19 and TRBJ1-5; 8 bases line up with TRBD1. CDR3 size: 14 residues. The V segment lost 4 bases and the J segment 4 bases; nucleotides outside the gene matches: 3. CDR1 and CDR2 from the germline V gene are LNHDA and SQIVND (reference sequence). The CDR3, as DNA: TGTGCCAGTAGTACCAGACAGGGGAATCAGCCCCAGCATTTT. Residues: CASSTRQGNQPQHF.

V and J are TRBV7-8 and TRBJ2-3, with no clear D. The CDR3 contains 13 residues. Germline loops: CDR1 SGHVS, CDR2 FQNEAQ. Trimming pared 5 bases from V and 5 bases from J, leaving 11 bases between. The CDR3 nucleotides are TGTGCCAGCAGCCGCCGTTCGGGAGATACGCAGTATTTT. As protein: CASSRRSGDTQYF.

This clone was detected only a few times. V gene TRBV5-1 combines with J gene TRBJ1-1; 7 bases line up with TRBD1. Losses at the gene ends were 2 bases for V and 3 bases for J; bases not matched to a gene: 7. Germline assignment: CDR1 SGHRS and CDR2 YFSETQ. This CDR3 contains 15 residues. CDR3 amino acids: CASSLGTGEDTEAFF. The CDR3 DNA reads as TGCGCCAGCAGCTTAGGAACAGGGGAGGACACTGAAGCTTTCTTT. Together with reference TRBV5-1 and TRBJ1-1, the CDR3 gives the full variable domain: KAGVTQTPRYLIKTRGQQVTLSCSPISGHRSVSWYQQTPGQGLQFLFEYFSETQRNKGNFPGRFSGRQFSNSRSEMNVSTLELGDSALYLCASSLGTGEDTEAFFGQGTRLTVV.